What follows describes a single TCR beta chain. Combining a sample-barcoded 5' primer with a J-beta primer mix, a second PCR ran for roughly 7 to 12 cycles. TCRdb reprocessed the 5' RACE reads with MiXCR, giving one entry per CDR3 protein. Of roughly 800,000 distinct CDR3 sequences listed, roughly 25% are singletons. Caucasian, healthy and from Russia, the donors were aged between about 6 and 100. These data are taken from a study of blood T cells in healthy people across ages. This CDR3 comprises 16 residues. V shed 2 bases, J shed 6 bases, and the junction held 10 bases outside the gene matches. Germline CDR1 is SEHNR and CDR2 is FQNEAQ (reference sequence). Separately, the same data were catalogued under a study of T cells of mothers and their children.

Sequenced input: blood. The rearrangement joins TRBV7-9 to TRBJ1-2; 9 positions agree with TRBD1. This clonotype originated in a boy between 10 and 17 years old in good health. The CDR3 is CASSLSPGQGRNGYTF. Written as DNA, the CDR3 is TGTGCCAGCAGCTTATCCCCGGGACAGGGAAGGAATGGCTACACCTTC.